This T cell receptor (beta chain) originates from a study of T cell responses to AZD1222 COVID-19 vaccine. Findings and limits, study-wide: Clonal diversity was possibly underestimated, and the donors were mostly white British, with more females. Nearly half of the spike-specific TCRs reportedly recognize variant regions that carry no mutations. Repertoire samples came only from after the peak T cell response. Following two doses of AZD1222, Spike-specific TCR breadth and depth rose.

TCRdb's table, derived via immunoSEQ multiplex PCR, lists solely in-frame clones and lacks some. The sample has 130,000 or so clones, over 90% seen once; the top ten hold 5.4%. Trimming left V 2 bases short and J 5 bases short, with 7 bases between. The CDR3 is 13 residues long. About this clone itself: Its antigen is not identified.

The clonotype originates from an adult in good health. Specimen: peripheral blood, collected on day 0 of AZD1222 vaccination. The chain combines TRBV12-3 or TRBV12-4 with TRBJ1-5, with D perhaps TRBD1 (5 bases). The CDR3 DNA sequence: TGTGCCAGCAGTTTAATGGGGGATCAGCCCCAGCATTTT. Translating it yields CASSLMGDQPQHF.